These T cell receptor beta chains were read from a single sample in a study of cytomegalovirus exposure and HLA in healthy donors. Assay used: immunoSEQ multiplex PCR; TCRdb lists only in-frame clones, some missing. This table holds about 160,000 clones, 60% to 85% found once. The sequencing input was PBMCs. The receptors stem from a man aged 25 to 40 in good health and CMV-seropositive. Both conserved end residues are part of each CDR3. A D gene is named only where the DNA matches it firmly. Not all rows give a size; the values are once, few, many and, for expanded clones, a class.

D,size,V,J,DNA,CDR3
TRBD1,.,TRBV4-3,TRBJ1-3,TGCGCCAGCGGCCGGGACAGGTCATTCTCTGGAAACACCATATATTTT,CASGRDRSFSGNTIYF
TRBD1,.,TRBV7-2,TRBJ2-7,TGTGCCAGCAGCTGGGCGGGGACAGGGGCGCTCTACGAGCAGTACTTC,CASSWAGTGALYEQYF
.,.,TRBV4-1,TRBJ1-2,TGCGCCAGCAGCCAAGATACGGCGGGGGGCTATGGCTACACCTTC,CASSQDTAGGYGYTF
TRBD2,.,TRBV10-3,TRBJ2-7,TGTGCCATCAGCGGGACTAGCGGGGGCTACGAGCAGTACTTC,CAISGTSGGYEQYF
.,.,TRBV5-4,TRBJ1-5,TGTGCCAGCAGCTCGGACACCGGTGGGCCCCAGCATTTT,CASSSDTGGPQHF
TRBD1,.,TRBV19,TRBJ1-5,TGTGCCAGTAGTTCCGACAGGGACCAGCCCCAGCATTTT,CASSSDRDQPQHF
TRBD2,.,TRBV27,TRBJ2-7,TGTGCCAGCAGTTTGGGGGCGGGGGGGATCACCGAGCAGTACTTC,CASSLGAGGITEQYF
TRBD1,.,TRBV27,TRBJ2-7,TGTGCCAGCAGTCTACAGGGGGCTTTCTACGAGCAGTACTTC,CASSLQGAFYEQYF
TRBD2,.,TRBV5-1,TRBJ2-5,TGCGCCAGCACCCCCCGAACTAGCGGGATAGTAGGCGAGACCCAGTACTTC,CASTPRTSGIVGETQYF
TRBD2,.,TRBV5-1,TRBJ2-2,TGCGCCAGCACCTATCGCGGACTAGCGGAAGTGGGGTGGACCGGGGAGCTGTTTTTT,CASTYRGLAEVGWTGELFF
TRBD2,.,TRBV28,TRBJ2-1,TGTGCCAGCAGTCCACCCGCAAGGGACTATAGGGATGAGCAGTTCTTC,CASSPPARDYRDEQFF
TRBD2,.,TRBV6-1,TRBJ2-7,TGTGCCAGCAGTGCTGCAGCGGGGACCCACGAGCAGTACTTC,CASSAAAGTHEQYF
.,.,TRBV27,TRBJ1-1,TGTGCCAGCAGTCGGCCGGAGGGAACTGAAGCTTTCTTT,CASSRPEGTEAFF
.,.,TRBV6-6,TRBJ1-2,TGTGCCAGCAGTTCCGAAAGGACAGCTCCCTATGGCTACACCTTC,CASSSERTAPYGYTF
.,.,TRBV28,TRBJ2-1,TGTGCCAGCAGTGGCCGGACAGCAGACAATGAGCAGTTCTTC,CASSGRTADNEQFF
.,.,TRBV7-9,TRBJ2-7,TGTGCCAGCAGCTTAGGGAGTCCTCCCTACGAGCAGTACTTC,CASSLGSPPYEQYF
.,once,TRBV5-6,TRBJ2-5,TGTGCCAGCAGCCATGAGAGGCAAGAGACCCAGTACTTC,CASSHERQETQYF
TRBD1,.,TRBV11-2,TRBJ2-1,TGTGCCAGCAGCCCGGGACAGGGGATAAACGACAATGAGCAGTTCTTC,CASSPGQGINDNEQFF
.,.,TRBV18,TRBJ2-5,TGTGCCAGCTCACCACCTCCTATATACCAAGAGACCCAGTACTTC,CASSPPPIYQETQYF
.,.,TRBV18,TRBJ1-5,TGTGCCAGCTCACCTCGGACAGACAATCAGCCCCAGCATTTT,CASSPRTDNQPQHF
.,.,TRBV18,TRBJ1-4,TGTGCCAGCTCACCAAGCGATGAAAAACTGTTTTTT,CASSPSDEKLFF
TRBD1,.,TRBV2,TRBJ2-1,TGTGCCAGCCGAGGGGGCGAGCAGTTCTTC,CASRGGEQFF
TRBD2,.,TRBV25-1,TRBJ2-5,TGTGCCAGCAGTCCCCCGGGGGGGAGGCTCTCAGAGACCCAGTACTTC,CASSPPGGRLSETQYF
.,.,TRBV15,TRBJ1-4,TGTGCCACCAGCGAGGGACATCGTGAAAAACTGTTTTTT,CATSEGHREKLFF
TRBD2,.,TRBV6-4,TRBJ2-1,TGTGCCAGCAGTGAATTAGCGGGGGGGGGCAATGAGCAGTTCTTC,CASSELAGGGNEQFF
TRBD2,.,TRBV10-1,TRBJ2-1,TGCGCCAGCAGTGTGGGACTAGCGGGGGGGCAGTTAAATGAGCAGTTCTTC,CASSVGLAGGQLNEQFF
.,.,TRBV19,TRBJ2-7,TGTGCCAGTAGTATCGGGACACCCTACGAGCAGTACTTC,CASSIGTPYEQYF